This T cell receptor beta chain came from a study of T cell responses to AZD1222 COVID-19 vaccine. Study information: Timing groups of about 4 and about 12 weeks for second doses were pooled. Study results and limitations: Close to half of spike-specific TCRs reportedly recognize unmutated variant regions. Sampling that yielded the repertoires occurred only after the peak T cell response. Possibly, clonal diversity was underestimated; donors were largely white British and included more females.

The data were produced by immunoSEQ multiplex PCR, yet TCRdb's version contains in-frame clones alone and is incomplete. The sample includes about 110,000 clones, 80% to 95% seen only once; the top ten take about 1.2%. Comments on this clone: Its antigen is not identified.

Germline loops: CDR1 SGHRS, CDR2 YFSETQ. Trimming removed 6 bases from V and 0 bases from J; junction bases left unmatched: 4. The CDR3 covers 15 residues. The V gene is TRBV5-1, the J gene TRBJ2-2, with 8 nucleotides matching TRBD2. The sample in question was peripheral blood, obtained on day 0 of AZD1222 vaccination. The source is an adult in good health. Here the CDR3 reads CASTLAVTNTGELFF. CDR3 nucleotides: TGCGCCAGCACACTAGCGGTAACGAACACCGGGGAGCTGTTTTTT.